This is a list of T cell receptor beta chains from one sample in a study of T cell clones after liver transplantation. Clones were read by immunoSEQ multiplex PCR, and TCRdb kept only the in-frame ones, dropping some. Of 40,000 to 65,000 clones in the sample, about 81% were seen once. Specimen: CD4+ T cells from blood, collected before liver transplant. These receptors came from a human donor who received a liver transplant. Both conserved end residues are part of each CDR3. Fields, in order: D gene, V gene, J gene, clone size, CDR3 DNA, CDR3 protein. The D gene is left open where the match is weak. Clone size is shown for a subset of rows, as once, few, many or a class of expanded clone.

NA	TRBV7-2	TRBJ2-3	few	TGTGCCAGCAGCTTAGCAGGACAGATGGGTACGCAGTATTTT	CASSLAGQMGTQYF
TRBD1	TRBV2	TRBJ2-2	NA	TGTGCCAGCACAAGACAGGGGGCGCCGGTCGGGGAGCTGTTTTTT	CASTRQGAPVGELFF
NA	TRBV10-3	TRBJ2-3	NA	TGTGCCATCAGTGGAGGACAGTTGAGCACAGATACGCAGTATTTT	CAISGGQLSTDTQYF
TRBD2	TRBV5-6	TRBJ2-5	once	TGTGCCAGCAGCACCGTAGCGGGGGCAGGGGAGACCCAGTACTTC	CASSTVAGAGETQYF
NA	TRBV4-1	TRBJ1-2	NA	TGCGCCAGCAGCCAAGGATCGTCCACCCCTTATGGCTACACCTTC	CASSQGSSTPYGYTF
NA	TRBV5-1	TRBJ2-7	NA	TGCGCCAGCAGCCCGTCGGGGTCCTACGAGCAGTACTTC	CASSPSGSYEQYF
NA	TRBV6-6	TRBJ1-2	NA	TGTGCCAGCAGACAGGACAGATCCTATGGCTACACCTTC	CASRQDRSYGYTF
NA	TRBV6-1	TRBJ1-5	NA	TGTGCCAGCAGTGACCGATGGGCCCAGGCTCTCCTTCCTTGGCCCCAGCATTTT	CASSDRWAQALLPWPQHF
TRBD1	TRBV19	TRBJ2-7	NA	TGTGCCAGTAGTACCTCGACAGGGGGCTCCTACGAGCAGTACTTC	CASSTSTGGSYEQYF
TRBD2	TRBV28	TRBJ2-7	NA	TGTGCCAGCAGCTTAGCGGGCGCCCCTTCCTACGAGCAGTACTTC	CASSLAGAPSYEQYF
NA	TRBV2	TRBJ2-5	NA	TGTGCCAGCAGTCCCGACGCCGAGACCCAGTACTTC	CASSPDAETQYF
TRBD2	TRBV18	TRBJ2-1	NA	TGTGCCAGCTCACCACCCGGGACTAGCGGGAGGAAGAACAATGAGCAGTTCTTC	CASSPPGTSGRKNNEQFF
NA	TRBV7-3	TRBJ2-3	NA	TGTGCCAGCAGCTTAGGGGGCTTGGCAACAAAAGATACGCAGTATTTT	CASSLGGLATKDTQYF
NA	TRBV14	TRBJ2-3	medium-sized	TGTGCCAGCAGCCAATTGGACGGGAGACTTCGCGGCACAGATACGCAGTATTTT	CASSQLDGRLRGTDTQYF
TRBD2	TRBV28	TRBJ2-7	once	TGTGCCAGCAGCGGTAGCGGGAGGGCCAACGAGCAGTACTTC	CASSGSGRANEQYF
TRBD1	TRBV27	TRBJ1-2	few	TGTGCCAGCAGTGGGAGGACAGGACCCTCCTATGGCTACACCTTC	CASSGRTGPSYGYTF
TRBD1	TRBV5-3	TRBJ1-3	NA	TGTGCCAGAAGCGATCCGGGACAGCCTCAAGGAAACACCATATATTTT	CARSDPGQPQGNTIYF
TRBD2	TRBV7-3	TRBJ2-1	once	TGTGCCAGCAGCCCGACTGGACTAGCGGGGGGCAATGAGCAGTTCTTC	CASSPTGLAGGNEQFF
NA	TRBV4-1	TRBJ2-5	NA	TGCGCCAGCAGCCGCGGAACCCAAGAGACCCAGTACTTC	CASSRGTQETQYF
NA	TRBV7-2	TRBJ1-5	few	TGTGCCAGCAGCTTAGAAGGGGTAGCCCAGCATTTT	CASSLEGVAQHF
TRBD1	TRBV6-4	TRBJ2-5	NA	TGTGCCAGCAGCTATAATACAGGGGGCGGTGAGACCCAGTACTTC	CASSYNTGGGETQYF
TRBD2	TRBV5-1	TRBJ2-1	NA	TGCGCCAGCAGCATCGGGACTAGCGGGGTCGGGGAGCAGTTCTTC	CASSIGTSGVGEQFF
TRBD1	TRBV6-5	TRBJ1-2	NA	TGTGCCAGCAGTCCACAGGGGCGATCGGGCTACACCTTC	CASSPQGRSGYTF
TRBD1	TRBV5-4	TRBJ1-2	NA	TGTGCCAGCAGCTTGCCATCGGGACAGGGGGCGGTTAGTGGCTACACCTTC	CASSLPSGQGAVSGYTF
NA	TRBV19	TRBJ1-1	NA	TGTGCCAGTAGTAAAATACGGGAGCATGGGATGAACACTGAAGCTTTCTTT	CASSKIREHGMNTEAFF
TRBD2	TRBV6-1	TRBJ2-1	once	TGTGCCAGCAGTGAACAGCTAGCGGGGGGGCTTTATGAGCAGTTCTTC	CASSEQLAGGLYEQFF
NA	TRBV6-5	TRBJ1-2	NA	TGTGCCAGCAGTTACTCGACCAGTGCGTATGGCTACACCTTC	CASSYSTSAYGYTF
TRBD2	TRBV7-2	TRBJ2-5	few	TGTGCCAGCAGCGCTGGGCGGGGGAGGTTGGAGACCCAGTACTTC	CASSAGRGRLETQYF
TRBD2	TRBV29-1	TRBJ2-5	NA	TGCAGCTCAACCGGGACTAGCGGGGAGTTAGAACAAGAGACCCAGTACTTC	CSSTGTSGELEQETQYF
TRBD1	TRBV2	TRBJ2-1	NA	TGTGCCAGCAGTTCCGGACAGGGCCGGTATGAGCAGTTCTTC	CASSSGQGRYEQFF
NA	TRBV7-2	TRBJ1-5	few	TGTGCCAGCAGAAGGGGTTCTTCGGATCAGCCCCAGCATTTT	CASRRGSSDQPQHF